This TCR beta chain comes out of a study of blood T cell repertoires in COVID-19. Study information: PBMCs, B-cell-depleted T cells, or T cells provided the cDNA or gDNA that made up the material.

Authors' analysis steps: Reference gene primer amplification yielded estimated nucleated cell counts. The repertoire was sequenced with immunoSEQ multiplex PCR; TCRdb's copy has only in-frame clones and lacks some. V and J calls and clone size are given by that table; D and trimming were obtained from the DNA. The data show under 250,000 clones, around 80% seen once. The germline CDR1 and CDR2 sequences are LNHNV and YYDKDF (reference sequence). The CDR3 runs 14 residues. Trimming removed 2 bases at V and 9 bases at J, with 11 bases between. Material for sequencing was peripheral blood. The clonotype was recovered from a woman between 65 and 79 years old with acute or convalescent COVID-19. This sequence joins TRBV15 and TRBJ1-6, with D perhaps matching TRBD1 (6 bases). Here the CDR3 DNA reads TGTGCCACCAGCAGATCAGGGGCAAGTTCACCCCTCCACTTT. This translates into CATSRSGASSPLHF.